The clone carrying this T cell receptor (beta chain) came up a few times. Its antigen is unidentified. This sample is part of a study of T-cell memory formation after mild COVID-19. Findings and caveats of the study: Clones contracting day 15 to 85 were balanced CD4/CD8; later expanders leaned CD4+.

Germline-derived CDR1 and CDR2 are DFQATT and SNEGSKA (reference sequence). The CDR3 totals 14 residues. The V and J ends lost 4 bases and 4 bases, in that order; junction bases with no gene match: 8. Constant-segment primers were used for 5'RACE, and the resulting TCR alpha and TCR beta cDNA libraries carried sample barcodes and UMIs. Each CDR3 protein gets one entry after TCRdb re-called the 5' RACE reads with MiXCR. The sample has about 210,000 distinct CDR3 sequences, over 9.5% seen once; the top ten hold around 2.9%. What was sequenced was PBMCs or a T cell subset sorted from them (not recorded which). This chain links TRBV20-1 with TRBJ2-5; 8 nucleotides match TRBD2. The sequence was collected from a man between 18 and 29 years old who had mild COVID-19 (a few samples of this study predate the infection). Cell type and time point are not known. This CDR3 reads CSATLGGAGETQYF. CDR3 sequence (DNA): TGCAGTGCTACCCTCGGGGGGGCCGGAGAGACCCAGTACTTC.